A single sample gave rise to the 12 T cell receptor beta chains below, sequenced in a study of CD4 T cells in relation to SARS-CoV-2 and coronaviruses (dated by TCRdb to the early 2020s). Libraries were built with the immunoSEQ multiplex PCR assay. The table comes from immuneACCESS by way of TCRdb, which keeps in-frame sequences with V and J called. Part of the clones is missing from these tables; in studies checked, under half for an unresolved V gene and the rest for unknown reasons. A total of some 30,000 clones appear in this sample, 75% to 80% of them only once. The biggest ten clones account for around 20% of the sample. CD4+ T cells from unexposed donors were collected before the COVID-19 pandemic (2011-2018). After around ten days of culture, CD4+ T cells were isolated with the EasySep CD4+ T cell isolation kit. These receptors' antigens are unknown. Sample: CD4+ T cells from PBMCs, cultured in vitro. The receptors originated from a human donor in good health.

The chain has TRBV15 and TRBJ2-3; D unresolved. Deletions cut 3 bases from V and 1 base from J, with 5 bases between. The CDR3 extends over 13 amino acids. The germline gives CDR1 LNHNV, CDR2 YYDKDF (reference sequence). DNA of the CDR3: TGTGCCACCAGCAGCCCCGGCACAGATACGCAGTATTTT. This gives the protein CATSSPGTDTQYF.

This clone was observed a single time. CDR3 region: CASAKESGNYGYTF. The CDR3 DNA sequence: TGTGCCAGTGCGAAGGAGTCGGGGAACTATGGCTACACCTTC. V gene TRBV18 combines with J gene TRBJ1-2; D uncertain. The CDR3 is 14 residues long. Germline CDR1 and CDR2: KGHSH and LQKENI. The germline V and J ends were trimmed by 9 bases and 2 bases, with 16 bases remaining between them.

The V call is TRBV7-5, the J call TRBJ1-1. TRBV7-5 represents a pseudogene. The CDR3 contains 19 residues. The DNA of the CDR3 is TGTGCCAGAAGCTCCCCCCCTATGGCCGGGGGGGCTTATGGTACTGAAGCTTTCTTT. It specifies CARSSPPMAGGAYGTEAFF.

This clone was detected once. The chain is built from TRBV5-1 and TRBJ1-2; TRBD1 might be the D (6 bases). Germline V lookup: CDR1 SGHRS, CDR2 YFSETQ. With 5 bases removed from V and 7 bases from J, the gap between germline ends came to 21 bases. There are 15 residues in the CDR3. Here the CDR3 reads CASSVGGATGIGYTF. CDR3 sequence (DNA): TGCGCCAGCAGTGTTGGGGGAGCCACAGGGATTGGCTACACCTTC.

The rearrangement uses TRBV11-2 and TRBJ2-5; D ambiguous. CDR1 and CDR2 from the germline V gene are SGHAT and FQNNGV. CDR3 length: 14 residues. Trimming took off 1 base at V and 2 bases at J, with 8 bases between the two ends. CDR3 sequence: CASSLVTKQETQYF. CDR3 nucleotide sequence: TGTGCCAGCAGCTTAGTGACGAAGCAAGAGACCCAGTACTTC.

This clone was observed a handful of times. The chain links TRBV6-2 or TRBV6-3 to TRBJ1-2; unclear D gene. The CDR3 is 14 amino acids. V shed 4 bases and J shed 0 bases, with 9 bases lying between them. The germline CDR1 and CDR2 sequences are MNHEY and SVGEGT. This CDR3 reads CASSLVRANYGYTF. The DNA for the CDR3 is TGTGCCAGCAGTTTGGTCAGAGCTAACTATGGCTACACCTTC.

The genes are TRBV4-3 and TRBJ2-6; D is unresolved. V was pared by 0 bases and J by 0 bases, with 9 bases between. The germline V gene has CDR1 LGHNA and CDR2 YSLEER. CDR3 size: 17 residues. CDR3 loop: CASSQDKGASGANVLTF. CDR3 nucleotide sequence: TGCGCCAGCAGCCAAGATAAGGGCGCCTCTGGGGCCAACGTCCTGACTTTC.

The chain uses TRBV7-2 and TRBJ1-1; D is ambiguous. Germline CDR1 reads SGHTA; CDR2 reads FQGNSA. The V end was cut by 7 bases, the J end by 4 bases, with 10 bases between. The CDR3 sequence is 12 residues long. CDR3 bases: TGTGCCAGCATTGTGCAAACCACTGAAGCTTTCTTT. Its protein is CASIVQTTEAFF.

The DNA for the CDR3 is TGTGCCAGCAGCCACGGTGAGACCCAGTACTTC. Its translation: CASSHGETQYF. V and J are TRBV6-2 or TRBV6-3 and TRBJ2-5; D unresolved. CDR3 length: 11 residues. The V gene lost 6 bases and the J gene lost 5 bases, with 7 bases spanning the gap. The germline V gene has CDR1 MNHEY and CDR2 SVGEGT.

The CDR3 bases are TGCGCCAGCAGCCCTCGGGACAGGGGGTTGAACACTGAAGCTTTCTTT. Its protein is CASSPRDRGLNTEAFF. This sequence joins TRBV5-1 and TRBJ1-1; 11 bases are a match to TRBD1. From germline, CDR1 is SGHRS and CDR2 YFSETQ. V was pared by 4 bases and J by 0 bases, with 5 bases of the junction left unmatched. This CDR3 has 16 residues.

This clone was counted between two and nine times. The genes are TRBV2 and TRBJ2-5, with 7 bases that match TRBD1. This CDR3 spans 14 amino acids. The germline V gene has CDR1 SNHLY and CDR2 FYNNEI. After removal of 6 bases from V and 5 bases from J, the junction contained 9 bases not matched to a gene. In DNA, the CDR3 is TGTGCCAGCAGCTCGACAGGGATAGTCGAGACCCAGTACTTC. Translating gives CASSSTGIVETQYF.

This clone was counted a few times. This chain connects TRBV21-1 to TRBJ1-3; the listed D gene, TRBD1, was not tested against the DNA. TRBV21-1 corresponds to a pseudogene. CDR3 size: 14 residues. In DNA form, the CDR3 reads TGTGCCAGCAGCAAAGTTTTGATCCAGGGCACCATATATTTT. This encodes CASSKVLIQGTIYF.